This T cell receptor beta chain was recovered during a study of blood T cell repertoires in COVID-19. V lost 0 bases, J lost 5 bases, and 13 bases stayed unmatched. The CDR3 has 17 amino acids. The germline V gene encodes CDR1 MGHRA and CDR2 YSYEKL. Assay: immunoSEQ multiplex PCR; the TCRdb copy retains only in-frame clones and omits some. Counted here are some 190,000 clones, roughly 80% occurring once; the ten biggest clones make up over 6.5%. The V call is TRBV4-1, the J call TRBJ2-7, with 7 bases fitting TRBD2. The receptor was derived from a woman older than 75 with COVID-19, enrolled during active disease. The sample comprised peripheral blood. The CDR3: CASSQDIMFGTKDEQYF. Written as DNA, the CDR3 is TGCGCCAGCAGCCAAGATATCATGTTTGGGACTAAAGACGAGCAGTACTTC.